Below, 21 T cell receptor beta chains from the same sample are listed, as sequenced in a study of control samples from healthy donors and cancer patients. Measured with immunoSEQ multiplex PCR; TCRdb has only the in-frame clones, and not every one. The sample contains 150,000 or so clones, 93% of which appear only once. Sequencing used blood. The source of these receptors is a man aged 18 to 29 in good health.

The rearrangement uses TRBV7-2 and TRBJ2-7, with D perhaps TRBD1 or TRBD2 (5 bases each). V was trimmed by 1 base and J by 1 base, leaving 17 bases between them. The CDR3 spans 17 residues. Germline V lookup: CDR1 SGHTA, CDR2 FQGNSA. CDR3 region: CASSLVGGAVSSYEQYF. DNA for the CDR3: TGTGCCAGCAGCTTAGTTGGGGGTGCAGTTTCATCCTACGAGCAGTACTTC.

J is TRBJ1-6 and V is TRBV7-9; D is possibly TRBD1 (6 bases). The CDR3 runs to 15 residues. From germline, CDR1 is SEHNR and CDR2 FQNEAQ (reference sequence). V lost 3 bases and J 5 bases, leaving 11 bases between the germline ends. CDR3 loop: CASSFGGVNNSPLHF. CDR3 nucleotide sequence: TGTGCCAGCAGCTTTGGGGGCGTAAATAATTCACCCCTCCACTTT.

The chain combines TRBV28 with TRBJ2-3; D may be TRBD1 (6 bases). CDR1 is MDHEN, CDR2 SYDVKM, per germline. V lost 3 bases to trimming and J lost 1 base, with 14 bases between them. The CDR3 loop spans 16 amino acids. The CDR3 DNA reads as TGTGCCAGCAGTTTTGCCCAGGGGTTGGGCACAGATACGCAGTATTTT. The encoded protein is CASSFAQGLGTDTQYF.

With respect to this clone: At the DNA level, this CDR3 is encoded by other sequences in the same sample as well. The V gene is TRBV11-2, the J gene TRBJ2-5; D tentatively reads TRBD1 or TRBD2 (5 bases each). This CDR3 has 14 amino acids. V was pared by 0 bases and J by 4 bases, with 9 bases between. In germline, CDR1 is SGHAT, CDR2 FQNNGV. CDR3 sequence reads: CASSLDRGRETQYF. The CDR3, as DNA: TGTGCCAGCAGCTTAGATAGGGGACGAGAGACCCAGTACTTC.

The chain employs TRBV10-1 and TRBJ1-4; D is possibly TRBD1 (5 bases). The CDR3 is 15 amino acids. CDR1 and CDR2 (germline): WNHNN, SYGVQD (reference sequence). V lost 4 bases and J 6 bases, leaving 15 bases between the germline ends. The CDR3 DNA reads TGCGCCAGCAGTGCACCGGGACGGGAAGATGAAAAACTGTTTTTT. Its protein product is CASSAPGREDEKLFF.

The V gene is TRBV2, the J gene TRBJ1-2, with 9 bases fitting TRBD1. The germline V gene encodes CDR1 SNHLY and CDR2 FYNNEI. With 5 bases clipped from V and 6 bases from J, the junction kept 7 bases outside the gene matches. The CDR3 runs 14 residues. This CDR3 reads CASSTLGTGHGYTF. The DNA for the CDR3 is TGTGCCAGCAGTACACTCGGGACAGGGCATGGCTACACCTTC. The complete variable domain, with remaining parts taken from reference TRBV2 and TRBJ1-2, reads EPEVTQTPSHQVTQMGQEVILRCVPISNHLYFYWYRQILGQKVEFLVSFYNNEISEKSEIFDDQFSVERPDGSNFTLKIRSTKLEDSAMYFCASSTLGTGHGYTFGSGTRLTVV.

The genes are TRBV11-3 and TRBJ2-3; 7 bases fit TRBD2. This CDR3 comprises 15 residues. The V and J ends lost 2 bases and 0 bases, in that order; junction bases with no gene match: 2. Germline loops: CDR1 SGHNT, CDR2 YENEEA. In DNA, the CDR3 is TGTGCCAGCAGCTTACGGCGGGGGAGCACAGATACGCAGTATTTT. It is translated as CASSLRRGSTDTQYF.

The J gene is TRBJ2-7, the V gene TRBV6-5; 10 positions agree with TRBD1. The length of the CDR3 is 15 residues. The V segment lost 0 bases and the J segment 4 bases; nucleotides outside the gene matches: 3. Per the germline V gene, CDR1 is MNHEY and CDR2 is SVGAGI. CDR3 DNA: TGTGCCAGCAGTTACTCGATGGACAGGGGGTACGAGCAGTACTTC. It encodes CASSYSMDRGYEQYF.

This chain's CDR3 is CASSPREALQETQYF. In nucleotides, the CDR3 is TGTGCCAGCAGCCCAAGAGAGGCCTTACAAGAGACCCAGTACTTC. J is TRBJ2-5 and V is TRBV4-2; D not resolved. The CDR3 runs 15 residues. CDR1 and CDR2 (germline): LGHNA, YNFKEQ. V shed 4 bases and J shed 2 bases, with 14 bases lying between them.

The chain employs TRBV5-1 and TRBJ2-3; 7 positions agree with TRBD2. This CDR3 has 15 residues. Germline V CDR1 and CDR2: SGHRS, YFSETQ. V shed 2 bases and J 3 bases; nucleotides not matched to a gene: 6. This CDR3 reads CASSLTAGRTDTQYF. The DNA for the CDR3 is TGCGCCAGCAGCTTAACAGCGGGGAGAACAGATACGCAGTATTTT.

The chain carries TRBV19 and TRBJ1-1; maybe TRBD1 (5 bases). The CDR3 runs 13 residues. V lost 8 bases to trimming and J lost 4 bases, with 14 bases between them. CDR1 is LNHDA and CDR2 is SQIVND in the germline V gene (reference sequence). CDR3 protein: CASSMDGGTEAFF. The CDR3 DNA sequence: TGTGCCAGTTCTATGGACGGGGGCACTGAAGCTTTCTTT.

For the CDR3, the DNA is TGTGCCAGTAGTACATCTACCGGGAACCATTATGGCTACACCTTC. Its translation is CASSTSTGNHYGYTF. This chain connects TRBV19 to TRBJ1-2; D remains unclear. The V gene lost 4 bases and the J gene lost 5 bases, with 17 bases spanning the gap. The CDR3 totals 15 residues. CDR1 and CDR2 from the germline V gene are LNHDA and SQIVND (reference sequence).

The DNA for the CDR3 is TGCGCCAGCAGCCAAGTGATTCTCGGGGGCGCGGAAAATTCACCCCTCCACTTT. Its translation is CASSQVILGGAENSPLHF. V usage is TRBV4-1 and J usage is TRBJ1-6, with TRBD1 as a possible D gene (6 bases). The CDR3 is 18 amino acids. The V end was cut by 1 base, the J end by 7 bases, with 20 bases between. From germline, CDR1 is MGHRA and CDR2 YSYEKL.

The chain uses TRBV5-5 and TRBJ2-7, with no clear D. Trimming removed 0 bases from V and 0 bases from J, with 10 bases in between. CDR1 is SGHKS and CDR2 is YYEKEE in the germline V gene (reference sequence). CDR3 length: 15 residues. The DNA of the CDR3 is TGTGCCAGCAGCTTGGCCGCTAGTAACTCCTACGAGCAGTACTTC. Amino acids: CASSLAASNSYEQYF.

The chain carries TRBV7-8 and TRBJ1-2; perhaps TRBD1 as D (5 bases). V lost 1 base and J 5 bases, leaving 23 bases between the germline ends. The CDR3 extends over 18 amino acids. CDR1 is SGHVS, CDR2 FQNEAQ, per germline. CDR3: CASSLVFRGRGGGYGYTF. In DNA form, the CDR3 reads TGTGCCAGCAGCTTAGTGTTTCGGGGTAGGGGAGGAGGTTATGGCTACACCTTC.

This sequence joins TRBV29-1 and TRBJ2-2; 7 nucleotides align to TRBD1. V dropped 5 bases and J dropped 2; count of bases not matched to a gene: 2. CDR3 length: 13 residues. In germline, CDR1 is SQVTM, CDR2 ANQGSEA. DNA for the CDR3: TGCAGCGTTCGGGACAGCAACACCGGGGAGCTGTTTTTT. It encodes CSVRDSNTGELFF.

This clone came up once. The chain has TRBV18 and TRBJ1-2, with 11 bases fitting TRBD1. The CDR3 totals 15 residues. From germline, CDR1 is KGHSH and CDR2 LQKENI. The ends lost 6 bases at V and 8 bases at J; junction bases unmatched: 11. The DNA of the CDR3 is TGTGCCAGCTCCCAATCGGACAGGGGGCTTTGGGGCTACACCTTC. Translated: CASSQSDRGLWGYTF.

The chain has TRBV5-1 and TRBJ2-5, with D unresolved. The CDR3 runs 13 residues. Trimming removed 1 base from V and 1 base from J, with 5 bases in between. Germline values: CDR1 SGHRS, CDR2 YFSETQ. This chain's CDR3 is CASSLLGQETQYF. In DNA, the CDR3 is TGCGCCAGCAGCTTGCTGGGCCAAGAGACCCAGTACTTC.

This chain links TRBV7-2 with TRBJ2-3; TRBD1 matches 8 bases. The germline V gene has CDR1 SGHTA and CDR2 FQGNSA. J lost 4 bases, V lost 5 bases, and 8 bases had no gene match. The CDR3 length is 15 residues. The CDR3 spells CASSEMDRASDTQYF. For the CDR3, the DNA is TGTGCCAGCAGCGAAATGGACAGGGCCTCAGATACGCAGTATTTT.

CDR3 loop: CASSRAGLTNTEAFF. Written as DNA, the CDR3 is TGTGCCAGCAGCCGGGCCGGACTAACGAACACTGAAGCTTTCTTT. The V and J genes are TRBV13 and TRBJ1-1; D is unclear. Germline CDR1 PRHDT, CDR2 FYEKMQ (reference sequence). Trimming took off 5 bases at V and 1 base at J, with 14 bases between the two ends. The CDR3 is made up of 15 amino acids.

This chain connects TRBV5-1 to TRBJ1-2; no clear D. V dropped 0 bases and J dropped 2 bases, with 11 bases sitting between them. From germline, CDR1 is SGHRS and CDR2 YFSETQ. The CDR3 length is 15 residues. As DNA, the CDR3 is TGCGCCAGCAGCTTGGCCCGCGCCGGGAACTATGGCTACACCTTC. Its protein product is CASSLARAGNYGYTF. Complete variable domain (other parts from reference TRBV5-1 and TRBJ1-2): KAGVTQTPRYLIKTRGQQVTLSCSPISGHRSVSWYQQTPGQGLQFLFEYFSETQRNKGNFPGRFSGRQFSNSRSEMNVSTLELGDSALYLCASSLARAGNYGYTFGSGTRLTVV.